Presented here are 14 T cell receptor beta chains from one specimen sequenced in a study of T cells in Graves' hyperthyroidism and ophthalmopathy. Amplification of TCR beta CDR3 regions used RNA as the template. The HTBI primer set served for first-round RT-PCR of the TCR CDR3. TCRdb reprocessed the multiplex PCR reads via MiXCR and lists one record per CDR3 protein. The data hold some 550,000 distinct CDR3 sequences, with around 21% observed a single time. The sample was blood. These TCRs come from a man aged 18 to 30 with Graves' hyperthyroidism.

The J gene is TRBJ2-4, the V gene TRBV18; D is ambiguous. V lost 6 bases to trimming and J lost 1 base, with 7 bases between them. CDR1 and CDR2 (germline): KGHSH, LQKENI. This CDR3 has 13 amino acids. CDR3 in amino acids: CASSPDAKNIQYF. The CDR3 DNA reads TGTGCCAGCTCCCCCGACGCCAAAAACATTCAGTACTTC.

This clonotype was seen a handful of times. This rearrangement joins TRBV20-1 to TRBJ1-5; D gene ambiguous. The CDR3 covers 16 residues. Germline lookup yields CDR1 DFQATT and CDR2 SNEGSKA (reference sequence). V was clipped by 2 bases and J by 6 bases, with 20 bases between them. CDR3: CSARRVAGRAGQPQHF. The DNA of the CDR3 is TGCAGTGCTAGAAGAGTAGCCGGGAGAGCAGGTCAGCCCCAGCATTTT.

This clonotype was counted many times. The genes are TRBV20-1 and TRBJ2-7; tentatively, D is TRBD2 (5 bases). V was pared by 6 bases and J by 7 bases, with 16 bases between. The CDR3 loop spans 12 amino acids. From germline, CDR1 is DFQATT and CDR2 SNEGSKA (reference sequence). CDR3 loop: CSARTGDREQYF. The CDR3 DNA follows: TGCAGTGCGAGGACTGGGGATCGGGAGCAGTACTTC.

This clonotype was seen many times. The gene calls are TRBV30 and TRBJ2-5; the D gene is possibly TRBD2 (5 bases). The CDR3 totals 13 residues. Trimming stripped 3 bases from V and 2 bases from J, with 10 bases between. Per germline, CDR1 GTSNPN and CDR2 SVGIG (reference sequence). The CDR3 spells CAWRLDFQETQYF. CDR3 DNA: TGTGCCTGGAGGCTGGACTTTCAAGAGACCCAGTACTTC.

This clonotype was counted at least ten times. The CDR3 loop is CASSPGLAGVTQETQYF. As DNA, the CDR3 is TGTGCCAGCAGTCCAGGACTAGCGGGGGTAACCCAAGAGACCCAGTACTTC. V and J are TRBV12-3 or TRBV12-4 and TRBJ2-5; TRBD2 aligns across 13 bases. V was pared by 5 bases and J by 1 base, with 7 bases of the junction left unmatched. This CDR3 is 17 amino acids long.

Worth noting for this clonotype: Compared with germline, one end of the junction differs, possibly owing to a read error. The chain uses TRBV30 and TRBJ1-1, with a tentative D call TRBD1 (6 bases). The CDR3 is 13 amino acids. Per the germline V gene, CDR1 is GTSNPN and CDR2 is SVGIG (reference sequence). The DNA for the CDR3 is TGTGCCTGGAGTTATAGGCGGGACACTGAAGCTTACTTT. This translates into CAWSYRRDTEAYF.

This clonotype has a count of ten or more. This chain uses TRBV29-1 with TRBJ1-1; D unresolved. Germline V gives CDR1 SQVTM, CDR2 ANQGSEA. V was cut by 2 bases and J by 0 bases, with 10 bases left in between. This CDR3 has 14 residues. CDR3 sequence: CSVESSNMNTEAFF. CDR3 DNA sequence: TGCAGCGTTGAATCCTCGAATATGAACACTGAAGCTTTCTTT. The full variable domain, completed using reference TRBV29-1 and TRBJ1-1, is SAVISQKPSRDICQRGTSLTIQCQVDSQVTMMFWYRQQPGQSLTLIATANQGSEATYESGFVIDKFPISRPNLTFSTLTVSNMSPEDSSIYLCSVESSNMNTEAFFGQGTRLTVV.

This clonotype turned up a few times. This chain links TRBV20-1 with TRBJ1-2; 7 positions agree with TRBD1. Germline assignment: CDR1 DFQATT and CDR2 SNEGSKA (reference sequence). CDR3 length: 10 amino acids. This chain's CDR3 is CRQGVGGYTF. For the CDR3, the DNA is TGCAGGCAGGGGGTGGGCGGCTACACCTTC.

The chain has TRBV30 and TRBJ1-2, with TRBD1 as a possible D gene (5 bases). V was trimmed by 7 bases and J by 4 bases, leaving 16 bases between them. The germline V gene has CDR1 GTSNPN and CDR2 SVGIG (reference sequence). The CDR3 consists of 13 residues. The chain's CDR3 is CAFMRPGGYGYTF. The CDR3 nucleotides read TGTGCCTTCATGAGGCCTGGGGGCTATGGCTACACCTTC.

Many counts were recorded for this clonotype. J is TRBJ1-1 and V is TRBV19; D possibly corresponds to TRBD1 (6 bases). The CDR3 loop spans 14 amino acids. V lost 4 bases and J 4 bases, leaving 13 bases between the germline ends. Germline CDR1 is LNHDA and CDR2 is SQIVND (reference sequence). CDR3 in DNA: TGTGCCAGTAGTACTGACAGGATGGGCACTGAAGCTTTCTTT. This gives the protein CASSTDRMGTEAFF. Looking up the rest from reference TRBV19 and TRBJ1-1 gives the full variable domain: DGGITQSPKYLFRKEGQNVTLSCEQNLNHDAMYWYRQDPGQGLRLIYYSQIVNDFQKGDIAEGYSVSREKKESFPLTVTSAQKNPTAFYLCASSTDRMGTEAFFGQGTRLTVV.

In regard to this clonotype: Just one base apart from a much larger clone, this may be a read error. This likely comes from a read error, as the CDR3 has no conserved phenylalanine or tryptophan at its end. The J gene is TRBJ2-2, the V gene TRBV30; TRBD2 might be the D (6 bases). The V and J ends lost 5 bases and 0 bases respectively, with 13 bases between them. This CDR3 has 15 amino acids. Germline values: CDR1 GTSNPN, CDR2 SVGIG (reference sequence). The CDR3: CAWCGANANTGELFS. The CDR3 coding sequence is TGTGCCTGGTGCGGGGCTAACGCGAACACCGGGGAGCTGTTTTCT.

The CDR3 DNA reads TGTGCCAGCAGTTTCCAGGGTGGTGGGGCCAACGTCCTGACTTTC. This gives the protein CASSFQGGGANVLTF. This chain uses TRBV6-5 with TRBJ2-6, with D perhaps matching TRBD1 (5 bases). V lost 4 bases and J 3 bases, leaving 10 bases between the germline ends. This CDR3 is built from 15 residues. Germline V gene sequence: CDR1 MNHEY, CDR2 SVGAGI.

This clonotype was seen at least ten times. V gene TRBV20-1 combines with J gene TRBJ2-7, with a weak D call TRBD2 (5 bases). Trimming removed 5 bases at V and 0 bases at J, with 17 bases between. This CDR3 contains 15 residues. From germline, CDR1 is DFQATT and CDR2 SNEGSKA (reference sequence). This CDR3 reads CSASLRGKSSYEQYF. Written as DNA, the CDR3 is TGCAGTGCTTCACTACGGGGAAAAAGCTCCTACGAGCAGTACTTC.

The rearrangement joins TRBV12-3 or TRBV12-4 to TRBJ2-5; 9 positions agree with TRBD2. Trimming removed 5 bases from V and 5 bases from J; junction bases left unmatched: 9. The CDR3 consists of 15 residues. In DNA form, the CDR3 reads TGTGCCAGCAGTGAGTTAGCGGGGGACGGGGAGACCCAGTACTTC. It is translated as CASSELAGDGETQYF.